What follows are 16 T cell receptor beta chains derived from one specimen sequenced in a study of T cell responses to AZD1222 COVID-19 vaccine. Some clones are missing from TCRdb's copy, which holds only in-frame ones; the method was immunoSEQ multiplex PCR. The repertoire holds fewer than 150,000 clones, with approximately 84% as singletons. The sample consisted of peripheral blood, taken on day 0 of AZD1222 vaccination. These receptors were taken from an adult in good health.

This clone was seen more than once but under ten times. The rearrangement uses TRBV11-2 and TRBJ2-7; perhaps TRBD2 as D (5 bases). CDR3 size: 12 residues. Trimming cost V 5 bases and J 4 bases, with 9 bases left between them. The germline gives CDR1 SGHAT, CDR2 FQNNGV. CDR3 DNA sequence: TGTGCCAGCAGCCCCGGAGGTTACGAGCAGTACTTC. This encodes CASSPGGYEQYF.

This clone was observed a few times. The J gene is TRBJ1-2, the V gene TRBV19; 7 bases align to TRBD1. Germline-derived CDR1 and CDR2 are LNHDA and SQIVND (reference sequence). This CDR3 is 14 amino acids long. The V and J ends lost 4 bases and 1 base, in that order; junction bases with no gene match: 3. CDR3 DNA sequence: TGTGCCAGTAGTAGGGGACAGATTAACTATGGCTACACCTTC. This encodes CASSRGQINYGYTF.

The chain recombines TRBV5-8 with TRBJ1-2; possibly TRBD1 for D (6 bases). This CDR3 has 14 amino acids. Trimming stripped 4 bases from V and 1 base from J, with 11 bases between. The V gene's germline CDR1 is SGHTS and CDR2 YDEGEE. The CDR3 sequence is CASSGTQDNYGYTF. The CDR3, as DNA: TGTGCCAGCAGCGGGACACAGGATAACTATGGCTACACCTTC.

A remark on this clone: Other nucleotide sequences in the sample specify the same CDR3. The rearrangement links TRBV5-1 to TRBJ1-1; D uncertain. The CDR3 has 13 residues. V was pared by 0 bases and J by 5 bases, with 8 bases between. CDR1 SGHRS and CDR2 YFSETQ come from the germline V gene. This CDR3 is CASSLDILTEAFF. The DNA of the CDR3 is TGCGCCAGCAGCTTGGACATTTTAACTGAAGCTTTCTTT.

This clone has more than one count but fewer than ten. The V gene is TRBV28, the J gene TRBJ1-3; D gene uncertain. This CDR3 comprises 16 residues. Germline loops: CDR1 MDHEN, CDR2 SYDVKM. The V end was cut by 2 bases, the J end by 5 bases, with 16 bases between. This CDR3 reads CASSLAGSSLRNTIYF. In DNA form, the CDR3 reads TGTGCCAGCAGTTTAGCCGGGAGTAGTTTGAGAAACACCATATATTTT.

This chain uses TRBV29-1 with TRBJ1-1, with TRBD1 matching 7 bases. The J segment lost 1 base and the V segment lost 6 bases, leaving 2 bases of the junction unmatched. This CDR3 contains 12 residues. CDR1 and CDR2 from the germline V gene are SQVTM and ANQGSEA. The CDR3 DNA reads TGCAGCGTCAAGGGGGCGAACACTGAAGCTTTCTTT. This sequence encodes CSVKGANTEAFF.

The chain joins TRBV12-5 to TRBJ2-7; D unclear. Germline V gene lookup returns CDR1 LGHNT and CDR2 FRNRAP. The CDR3 totals 12 residues. The V end lost 2 bases, the J end lost 1 base, and 3 bases lay between the germline ends. The CDR3 DNA is TGTGCTAGTGGTTTGTTGTCCTACGAGCAGTACTTC. It yields the protein CASGLLSYEQYF.

The rearrangement links TRBV6-5 to TRBJ1-3; D not resolved. Between the trimmed V and J ends, which lost 2 bases and 0 bases, there was a span of 11 bases. Germline values: CDR1 MNHEY, CDR2 SVGAGI. This CDR3 has 16 amino acids. The CDR3 loop reads CASSYGPSYSGNTIYF. CDR3 nucleotide sequence: TGTGCCAGCAGTTACGGACCGTCGTACTCTGGAAACACCATATATTTT.

J is TRBJ1-6 and V is TRBV27; weak D call: TRBD1 (6 bases). V was pared by 6 bases and J by 1 base, with 13 bases between. Germline lookup yields CDR1 MNHEY and CDR2 SMNVEV (reference sequence). The CDR3 has 16 amino acids. CDR3 protein: CASSRGGRSYNSPLHF. CDR3 DNA sequence: TGTGCCAGCAGCCGGGGGGGGCGGTCCTATAATTCACCCCTCCACTTT.

This clone turned up a few times. This chain's CDR3 is CASSSDRTGSEQYF. In nucleotides, the CDR3 is TGCGCCAGCAGCTCGGATAGAACAGGGAGCGAGCAGTACTTC. The chain couples TRBV5-1 to TRBJ2-7, with D perhaps matching TRBD1 (6 bases). The CDR3 is made up of 14 amino acids. Trimming took 3 bases from V and 6 from J, leaving 16 bases between them. Germline V gene sequence: CDR1 SGHRS, CDR2 YFSETQ.

The chain couples TRBV5-1 to TRBJ1-2, with TRBD1 identical over 10 bases. Trimming removed 2 bases from V and 2 bases from J; junction bases left unmatched: 6. CDR3 length: 16 amino acids. Germline V CDR1 and CDR2: SGHRS, YFSETQ. The CDR3 here is CASSFTGTGVNYGYTF. In nucleotides, the CDR3 is TGCGCCAGCAGCTTCACCGGGACAGGGGTCAACTATGGCTACACCTTC.

The V call is TRBV9, the J call TRBJ2-1, with a tentative D call TRBD1 (5 bases). Trimming took off 2 bases at V and 3 bases at J, with 9 bases between the two ends. CDR3 length: 14 amino acids. Germline CDR1 SGDLS, CDR2 YYNGEE. CDR3 in amino acids: CASSVGQGYNEQFF. In DNA, the CDR3 is TGTGCCAGCAGCGTTGGGCAGGGCTACAATGAGCAGTTCTTC.

The rearrangement links TRBV19 to TRBJ1-6; D is possibly TRBD1 (6 bases). CDR3 size: 12 residues. Germline V gene data show CDR1 as LNHDA and CDR2 as SQIVND (reference sequence). V lost 6 bases and J lost 13, with 13 bases in between. CDR3 nucleotides: TGTGCCAGTAGCCCTGGGGGGGGCCCCCTCCACTTT. Translating it yields CASSPGGGPLHF.

The chain recombines TRBV6-5 with TRBJ1-5, with no clear D. The V and J ends lost 5 bases and 3 bases respectively, with 11 bases between them. CDR3 length: 14 residues. From germline, CDR1 is MNHEY and CDR2 SVGAGI. CDR3 loop: CASSLRKYNQPQHF. The CDR3 coding sequence is TGTGCCAGCAGTCTCAGAAAGTACAATCAGCCCCAGCATTTT.

J is TRBJ2-7 and V is TRBV6-5, with D unresolved. V was pared by 6 bases and J by 0 bases, with 15 bases between. Germline lookup yields CDR1 MNHEY and CDR2 SVGAGI. The CDR3 is made up of 15 amino acids. In nucleotides, the CDR3 is TGTGCCAGCAGCAAAATTCATGGCGGCTCCTACGAGCAGTACTTC. Its protein product is CASSKIHGGSYEQYF.

The count of this clone is one. This chain connects TRBV20-1 to TRBJ2-3, with unresolved D. Germline loops: CDR1 DFQATT, CDR2 SNEGSKA (reference sequence). The V and J ends lost 3 bases and 8 bases respectively, with 15 bases between them. The CDR3 spans 13 residues. DNA of the CDR3: TGCAGTGCTAGTAAAGACCTGGCAGTTACGCAGTATTTT. Its protein product is CSASKDLAVTQYF.